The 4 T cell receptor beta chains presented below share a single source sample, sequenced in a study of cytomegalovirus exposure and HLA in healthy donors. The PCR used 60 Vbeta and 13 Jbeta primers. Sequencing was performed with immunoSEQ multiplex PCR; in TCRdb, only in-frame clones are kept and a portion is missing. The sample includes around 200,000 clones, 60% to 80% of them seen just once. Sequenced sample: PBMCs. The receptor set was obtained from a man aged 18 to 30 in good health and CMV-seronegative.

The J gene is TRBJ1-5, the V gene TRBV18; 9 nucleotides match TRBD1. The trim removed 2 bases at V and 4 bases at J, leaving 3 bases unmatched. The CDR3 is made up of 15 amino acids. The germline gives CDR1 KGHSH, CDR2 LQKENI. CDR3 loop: CASSPGTGLNQPQHF. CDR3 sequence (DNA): TGTGCCAGCTCACCAGGGACAGGGTTGAATCAGCCCCAGCATTTT.

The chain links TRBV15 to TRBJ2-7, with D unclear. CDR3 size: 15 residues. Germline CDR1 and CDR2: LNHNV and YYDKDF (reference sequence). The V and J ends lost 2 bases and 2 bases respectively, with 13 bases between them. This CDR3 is CATSRLRLDTYEQYF. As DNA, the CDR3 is TGTGCCACCAGCAGATTACGACTGGATACCTACGAGCAGTACTTC.

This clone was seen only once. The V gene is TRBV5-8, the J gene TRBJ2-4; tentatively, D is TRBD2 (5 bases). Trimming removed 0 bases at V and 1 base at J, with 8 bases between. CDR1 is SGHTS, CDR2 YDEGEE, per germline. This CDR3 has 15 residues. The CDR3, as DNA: TGTGCCAGCAGCTTGGCGGAGGCGGCCAAAAACATTCAGTACTTC. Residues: CASSLAEAAKNIQYF.

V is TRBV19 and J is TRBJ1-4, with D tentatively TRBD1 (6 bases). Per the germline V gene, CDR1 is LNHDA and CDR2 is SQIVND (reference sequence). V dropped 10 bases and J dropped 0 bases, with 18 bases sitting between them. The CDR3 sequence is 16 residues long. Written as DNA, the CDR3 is TGTGCCAACTCCGGGACACCACTTTCAACTAATGAAAAACTGTTTTTT. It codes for CANSGTPLSTNEKLFF. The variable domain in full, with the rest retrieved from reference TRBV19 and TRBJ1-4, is DGGITQSPKYLFRKEGQNVTLSCEQNLNHDAMYWYRQDPGQGLRLIYYSQIVNDFQKGDIAEGYSVSREKKESFPLTVTSAQKNPTAFYLCANSGTPLSTNEKLFFGSGTQLSVL.